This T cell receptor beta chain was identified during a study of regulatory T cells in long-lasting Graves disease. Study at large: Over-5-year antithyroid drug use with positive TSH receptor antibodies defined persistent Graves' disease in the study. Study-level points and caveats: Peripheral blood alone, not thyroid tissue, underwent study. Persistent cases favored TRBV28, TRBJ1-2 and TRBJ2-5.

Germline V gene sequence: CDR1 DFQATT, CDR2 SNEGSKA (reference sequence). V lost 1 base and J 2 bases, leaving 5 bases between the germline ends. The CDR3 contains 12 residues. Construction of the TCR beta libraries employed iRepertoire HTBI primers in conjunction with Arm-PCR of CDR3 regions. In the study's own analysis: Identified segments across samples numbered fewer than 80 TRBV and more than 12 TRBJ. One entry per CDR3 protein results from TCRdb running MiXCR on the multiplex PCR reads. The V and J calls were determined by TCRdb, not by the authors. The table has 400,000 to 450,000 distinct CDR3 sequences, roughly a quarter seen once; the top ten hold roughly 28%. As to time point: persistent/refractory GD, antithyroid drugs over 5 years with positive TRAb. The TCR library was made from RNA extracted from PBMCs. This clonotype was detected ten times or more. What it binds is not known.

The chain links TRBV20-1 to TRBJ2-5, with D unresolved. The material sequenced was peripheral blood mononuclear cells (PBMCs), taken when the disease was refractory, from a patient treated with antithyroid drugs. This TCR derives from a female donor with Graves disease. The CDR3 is CSARAQQETQYF. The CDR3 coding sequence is TGCAGTGCTAGAGCACAGCAAGAGACCCAGTACTTC.